Sequencing of this T cell receptor (beta chain) was carried out in a study of response to subunit inactivated influenza vaccine listed by TCRdb under 2018. Background for the entire study: The study used deep quantitative T cell receptor repertoire profiling to track responses to a trivalent subunit inactivated influenza vaccine.

The CDR3 runs 16 residues from the cysteine to the phenylalanine. This entry keeps only the CDR3 DNA: 48 bases, framed from base 1. At the junction V is shortened by 4 bases and J by 5 bases, with 20 bases in between. CDR1 LGHNA and CDR2 YSLEER are derived from the germline V gene. Overall results and qualifications from the work: The authors proposed that each seasonal influenza vaccination may bring in only a limited number of new T cells.

The library was prepared using RT-PCR. Instrument on record: Illumina HiSeq 2500. Using fastp at Q25 and MiXCR, TCRdb reprocessed the public reads and kept productive beta chains. When rows share a CDR3 protein, they turn into one entry using the most common DNA and genes. Present in this sample are 180,000 or so distinct CDR3 sequences, about 12% of which were seen just once. 29% of the sample is in the top ten clones. This clonotype has ten or more counts. No antigen is known for it. No base qualities exist here, and no much larger clone lies one base off it. These data were likewise used in another study, on T cells expressing NK-cell markers. According to the second study: TCR beta cDNA libraries were prepared using 5'RACE template switching, which introduced a universal primer site and unique molecular identifiers. Three sorted T-cell subsets (CD3+CD56+NKG2C+, CD3+CD56+NKG2C- and CD3+CD56-NKG2C+) from about 8 donors had their TCR beta-chain repertoires profiled. Among the eight sequenced donors, seven were HCMV-seropositive and one was HCMV-seronegative. To restrict sorting to alphabetaTCR-expressing T cells, an anti-gammadeltaTCR antibody was added in several experiments. In five to seven donors, the dominant CD3+CD56+NKG2C+ clonotypes were found to rank among the top 10 CD8+ clonotypes and to make up about 1.0-7.0% of CD8+ T cells. Those dominant clonotypes were again the most abundant among CD3+CD56-NKG2C+ cells in a handful of donors, at about 28.3-60.1%. Whether the expanded NKG2C-expressing T cell clones were specific for HCMV antigens was left unclear. The eight sequenced donors were randomly selected healthy volunteers, three men and five women. HCMV serostatus was determined by detecting HCMV-specific IgG in serum with a commercial ELISA kit. Peripheral blood mononuclear cells were isolated from blood by Ficoll density gradient centrifugation. Using Miltenyi isolation kits, CD4+ and CD8+ T cells were isolated from PBMC through magnetic immunoseparation. Synthesis of cDNA was primed from the TCR beta constant segment and was followed by two consecutive PCR amplification steps. Sequencing of the libraries produced 2 x 150 bp reads on Illumina HiSeq 2000/2500, MiSeq or NextSeq. Reads were demultiplexed and grouped by UMI with MIGEC, and clonotypes were assembled and quantified with MiTCR. To exclude erroneous sequences, any TCR cDNA sequence not supported by at least two reads was discarded. The tcR package was used for downstream repertoire analysis, and clonotypes were matched across fractions by CDR3 nucleotide sequence plus V segment. Antigen specificity was annotated against VDJdb with VDJmatch, allowing one amino acid substitution in CDR3.

The chain is made from TRBV4-3 and TRBJ1-2, with no D gene named confidently. The specimen comprised CD8+ T cells sorted from PBMCs, sampled approximately 13 days after vaccination. The receptor was isolated from a man aged 50-60 years who received an inactivated influenza vaccine. Donor details come from another sample of the same person, matched by shared clones. The CDR3 region has the sequence CASSPGGGDVRYGYTF. The nucleotides are TGCGCCAGCAGCCCCGGAGGCGGCGATGTAAGATATGGCTACACCTTC.